The following is a T cell receptor (beta chain) sequence with its context. This sample stems from a study of T-cell reconstitution after alpha-beta-depleted transplantation in children. There are 13 residues in the CDR3. CDR1 GTSNPN and CDR2 SVGIG come from the germline V gene (reference sequence). V was cut by 1 base and J by 4 bases, with 10 bases left in between. During its preparation, the TCRbeta library received unique molecular identifiers. TCRdb used MiXCR to reprocess the PCR reads, holding one entry per CDR3 protein. The sample has about 420,000 distinct CDR3 sequences; roughly a tenth are singletons.

The sequencing used PBMCs from the stem cell graft donor, collected from the stem cell graft. The receptor's source is a human donor who donated a stem cell graft to a child with acute myeloid leukemia. This chain links TRBV30 with TRBJ1-2; D uncertain. The CDR3 sequence is CAWSGPWVYGYTF. The CDR3 bases are TGTGCCTGGAGTGGCCCGTGGGTCTATGGCTACACCTTC.